The source of this T cell receptor (beta chain) is a study of cytomegalovirus exposure and HLA in healthy donors. General study results and limits: Three chains tied to CMV proved CMV antigen-specific in vitro. In terms of immune exposure information, only CMV serostatus was available.

Comment on this clone: Its antigen is unknown.

This CDR3 is built from 15 residues. Looked up from germline, CDR1 is MNHEY and CDR2 is SVGAGI. Trimming cost V 1 base and J 5 bases; bases outside gene matches: 3. 13 Jbeta primers and 60 Vbeta primers were used for the PCR. The table came from immunoSEQ multiplex PCR; TCRdb's copy has only in-frame clones and leaves some out. This sample has 150,000 to 200,000 clones, with 60% to 80% found just once. J is TRBJ2-1 and V is TRBV6-5; 9 positions match TRBD2. The TCR comes from a man aged 40-49 years in good health and CMV-seronegative. Sample: PBMCs. CDR3 protein: CASSYLTSGDNEQFF. The CDR3 DNA reads as TGTGCCAGCAGTTACTTGACTAGCGGAGACAATGAGCAGTTCTTC.